This T cell receptor (beta chain) is from a study of OX40 agonist ivuxolimab in advanced cancers. In the study overall: Patients were dosed intravenously with ivuxolimab at 0.01 to 10 mg/kg every 2 weeks. The group had a mean age of around 64 years, ranged from about 20 to 90, and was just under 85% male.

Germline CDR1 and CDR2: MNHEY and SMNVEV (reference sequence). CDR3 length: 16 residues. Trimming pared 0 bases from V and 5 bases from J, leaving 17 bases between. The protocol was immunoSEQ multiplex PCR, while the TCRdb copy is restricted to in-frame clones and leaves out a portion. Of around 60,000 clones in the sample, approximately 90% are singletons; the top ten hold roughly an eighth. This clone turned up a few times. Prior autoimmune disease or systemic immunosuppression barred patients. This specimen was CD4+ or CD8+ T cells sorted from blood, taken in a trial of the OX40 agonist ivuxolimab. The TCR originated in an adult with an advanced solid tumor such as melanoma, head and neck, liver or kidney cancer. The chain uses TRBV27 and TRBJ2-7, with D perhaps matching TRBD1 (6 bases). The CDR3 coding sequence is TGTGCCAGCAGTTTATCGAACAGGGCCGGGGTGAACGAGCAGTACTTC. Protein sequence: CASSLSNRAGVNEQYF.